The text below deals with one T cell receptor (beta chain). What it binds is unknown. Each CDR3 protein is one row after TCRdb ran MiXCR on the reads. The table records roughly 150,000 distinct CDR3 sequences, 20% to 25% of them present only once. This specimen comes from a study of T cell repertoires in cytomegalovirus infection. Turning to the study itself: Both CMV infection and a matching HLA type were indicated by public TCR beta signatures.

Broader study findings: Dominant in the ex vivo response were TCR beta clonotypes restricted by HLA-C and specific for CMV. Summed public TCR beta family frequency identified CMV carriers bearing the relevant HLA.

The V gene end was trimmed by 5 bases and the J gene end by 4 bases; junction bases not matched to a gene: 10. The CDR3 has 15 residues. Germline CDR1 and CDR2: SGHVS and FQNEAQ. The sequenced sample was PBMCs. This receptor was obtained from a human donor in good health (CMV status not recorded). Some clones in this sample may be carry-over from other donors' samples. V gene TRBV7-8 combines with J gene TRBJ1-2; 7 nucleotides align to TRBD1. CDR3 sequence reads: CASSDNPTGSYGYTF. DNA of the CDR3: TGTGCCAGCAGCGATAACCCGACAGGGAGCTATGGCTACACCTTC.